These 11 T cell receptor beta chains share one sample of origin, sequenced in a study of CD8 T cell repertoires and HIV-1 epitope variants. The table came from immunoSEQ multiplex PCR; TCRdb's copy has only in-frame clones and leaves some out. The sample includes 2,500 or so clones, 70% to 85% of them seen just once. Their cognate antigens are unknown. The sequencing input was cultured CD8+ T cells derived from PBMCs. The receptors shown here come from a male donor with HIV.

The CDR3 nucleotides are TGTGCCAGTAGTCTCCCAGGTCGTAACGAGCAGTACTTC. Its translation: CASSLPGRNEQYF. J is TRBJ2-7 and V is TRBV19; the D is unclear. Trimming removed 5 bases from V and 5 bases from J, with 13 bases in between. Per germline, CDR1 LNHDA and CDR2 SQIVND (reference sequence). This CDR3 spans 13 amino acids.

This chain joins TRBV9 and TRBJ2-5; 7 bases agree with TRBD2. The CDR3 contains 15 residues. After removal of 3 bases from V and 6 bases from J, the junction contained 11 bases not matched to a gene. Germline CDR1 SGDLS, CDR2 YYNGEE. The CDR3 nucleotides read TGTGCCAGCAGCGGCCGGGACTATGAGCGGCAGACCCAGTACTTC. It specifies CASSGRDYERQTQYF.

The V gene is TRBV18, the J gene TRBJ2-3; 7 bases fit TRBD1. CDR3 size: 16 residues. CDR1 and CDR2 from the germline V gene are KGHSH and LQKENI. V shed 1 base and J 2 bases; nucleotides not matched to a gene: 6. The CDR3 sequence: CASSPLGGSTTDTQYF. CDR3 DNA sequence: TGTGCCAGCTCACCACTAGGGGGCAGTACCACAGATACGCAGTATTTT.

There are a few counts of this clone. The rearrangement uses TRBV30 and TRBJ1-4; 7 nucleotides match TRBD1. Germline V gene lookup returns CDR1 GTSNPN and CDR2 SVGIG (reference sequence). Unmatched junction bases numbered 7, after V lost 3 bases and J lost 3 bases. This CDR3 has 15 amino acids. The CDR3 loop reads CAWRTWTGSNEKLFF. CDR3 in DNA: TGTGCCTGGAGAACCTGGACAGGTTCTAATGAAAAACTGTTTTTT.

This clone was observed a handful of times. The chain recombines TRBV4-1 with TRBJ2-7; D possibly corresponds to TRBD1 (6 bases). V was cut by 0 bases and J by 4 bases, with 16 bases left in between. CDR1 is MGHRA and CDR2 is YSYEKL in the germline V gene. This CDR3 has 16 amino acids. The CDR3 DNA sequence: TGCGCCAGCAGCCAAGATAACGACAGGACGGAATACGAGCAGTACTTC. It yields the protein CASSQDNDRTEYEQYF.

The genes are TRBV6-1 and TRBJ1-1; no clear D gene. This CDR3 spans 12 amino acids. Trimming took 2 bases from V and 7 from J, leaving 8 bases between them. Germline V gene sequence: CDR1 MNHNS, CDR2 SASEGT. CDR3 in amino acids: CASSEPPYEAFF. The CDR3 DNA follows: TGTGCCAGCAGTGAACCCCCGTATGAAGCTTTCTTT.

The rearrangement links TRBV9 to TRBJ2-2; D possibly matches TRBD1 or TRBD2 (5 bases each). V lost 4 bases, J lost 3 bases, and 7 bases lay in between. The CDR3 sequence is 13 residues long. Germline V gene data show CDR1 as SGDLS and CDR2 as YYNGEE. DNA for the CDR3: TGTGCCAGCAGCCTGGGGGACACCGGGGAGCTGTTTTTT. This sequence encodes CASSLGDTGELFF.

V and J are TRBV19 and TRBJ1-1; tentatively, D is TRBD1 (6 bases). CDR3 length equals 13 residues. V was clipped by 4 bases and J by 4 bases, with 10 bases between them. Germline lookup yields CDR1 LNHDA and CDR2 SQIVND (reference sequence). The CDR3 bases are TGTGCCAGTAGTACCTTAGGGGGCACTGAAGCTTTCTTT. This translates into CASSTLGGTEAFF.

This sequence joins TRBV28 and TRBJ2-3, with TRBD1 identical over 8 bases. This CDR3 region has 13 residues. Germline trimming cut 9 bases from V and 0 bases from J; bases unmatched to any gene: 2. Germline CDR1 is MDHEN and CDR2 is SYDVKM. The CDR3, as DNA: TGTGCCAGTTACAGGGGGAGCACAGATACGCAGTATTTT. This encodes CASYRGSTDTQYF.

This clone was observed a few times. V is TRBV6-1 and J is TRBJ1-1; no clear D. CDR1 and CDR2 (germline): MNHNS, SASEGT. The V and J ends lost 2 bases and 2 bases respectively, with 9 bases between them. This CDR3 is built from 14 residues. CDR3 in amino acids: CASSESWGNTEAFF. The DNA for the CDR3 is TGTGCCAGCAGTGAATCATGGGGAAACACTGAAGCTTTCTTT.

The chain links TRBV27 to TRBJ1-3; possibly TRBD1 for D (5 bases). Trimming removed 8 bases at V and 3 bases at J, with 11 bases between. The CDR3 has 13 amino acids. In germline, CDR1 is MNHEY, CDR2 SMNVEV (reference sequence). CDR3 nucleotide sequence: TGTGCCAGCGCCGTGGGGGGTGGAAACACCATATATTTT. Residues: CASAVGGGNTIYF.